What follows describes a single T cell receptor beta chain. This record belongs to a study of blood T cell repertoires in COVID-19. Study-level information: T cells, B-cell-depleted T cells, or PBMCs supplied cDNA or gDNA.

The V gene's germline CDR1 is LGHNA and CDR2 YNFKEQ. The CDR3 is made up of 14 amino acids. V gave up 3 bases and J gave up 1 base, with 9 bases separating them. Assay used: immunoSEQ multiplex PCR; TCRdb lists only in-frame clones, some missing. Among under 150,000 clones, 75% to 80% were seen once, and the ten largest hold roughly 8.9%. The gene calls are TRBV4-2 and TRBJ1-1; the D is unclear. Sequencing was performed on peripheral blood. The sequence derives from a woman aged 45-65 years with active or convalescent COVID-19. The CDR3 DNA is TGTGCCAGCAGCCATAACACATGGAACACTGAAGCTTTCTTT. This codes for CASSHNTWNTEAFF.